These T cell receptor beta chains were read from a single sample in a study of cytomegalovirus exposure and HLA in healthy donors. The protocol was immunoSEQ multiplex PCR, while the TCRdb copy is restricted to in-frame clones and leaves out a portion. The sample consists of 150,000 to 200,000 clones, approximately 83% of them appearing once. The sample taken for sequencing was PBMCs. These receptors all come from a woman younger than 30 in good health and CMV-seronegative. The conserved cysteine and the conserved F or W are not part of the CDR3 here.

TRBV5-5	TRBJ2-1	ASTFGILAGVGEQF
TRBV20-1	TRBJ2-5	SPGTRETQY
TRBV18	TRBJ1-5	ASSPPSGGRRNQPQH
TRBV5-1	TRBJ2-2	ASSFFGEETGELF
TRBV5-1	TRBJ2-7	ASSLRQGADEQY
TRBV19	TRBJ1-1	ASSITLNTEAF
TRBV30	TRBJ1-1	AWIPVATEAF
TRBV5-6	TRBJ1-1	ASSLAGGRGAF
TRBV2	TRBJ2-5	ASGKMGTEQETQY
TRBV11-2	TRBJ2-5	ASSLAGAGGRETQY
TRBV5-1	TRBJ2-1	ASGDRGGSEQF
TRBV5-1	TRBJ2-2	ASSLIGPMNTGELF
TRBV6-5	TRBJ1-5	ASSRTPDGGQPQH
TRBV10-3	TRBJ2-1	ASGLAGVNEQF
TRBV7-9	TRBJ2-7	SQGSDSYEQY
TRBV11-2	TRBJ2-3	ASSSSTDTQY
TRBV5-6	TRBJ2-7	ASSFTGTGYEQY
TRBV2	TRBJ2-1	ASSYRDRGGNEQF